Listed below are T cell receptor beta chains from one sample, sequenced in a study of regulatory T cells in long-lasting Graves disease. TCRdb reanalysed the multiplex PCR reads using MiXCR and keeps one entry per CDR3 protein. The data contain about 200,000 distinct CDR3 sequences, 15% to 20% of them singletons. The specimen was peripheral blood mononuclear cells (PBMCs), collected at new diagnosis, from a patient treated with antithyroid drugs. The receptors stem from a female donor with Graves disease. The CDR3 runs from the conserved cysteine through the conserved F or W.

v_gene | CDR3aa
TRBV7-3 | CASSLIGGGGETQYF
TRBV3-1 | CAGSQGLSNTIYF
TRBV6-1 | CASSEHQETQYF
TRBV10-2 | CASSAGGPVGGYTF
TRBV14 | CASSQVGIGGQGETEAFF
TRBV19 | CASSILSRASWQERNQPQHF
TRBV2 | CAGRTDTRKGYTF
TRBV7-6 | CASRPVAGGHNEQFF
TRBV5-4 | CASSPWGLPAEAFF
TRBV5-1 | CASSLSGGQLDTQYF
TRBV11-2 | CASSFYGTDTQYF
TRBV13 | CASSDRGQISYEQYF
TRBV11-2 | CASSSGTSGRTEQFF
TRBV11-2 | CASSFGAGGGLVAFF
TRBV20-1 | CSARRGKSSTDTQYF
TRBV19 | CASEQKGGNYEQYF
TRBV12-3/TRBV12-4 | CASKFSGNTEAFF
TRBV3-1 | CASSQDKGNEQYF
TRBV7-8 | CASSLSELYEQYF
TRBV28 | CASSLAGTGAHEQYF
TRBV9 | CASSVEGTSVYEQYF
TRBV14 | CASSQERTWVQYF
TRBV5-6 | CASSSFSTDTQYF
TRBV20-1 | CSAKDRLLLTDTQYF
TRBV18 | CASSPAGTSGNHEQFF
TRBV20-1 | CSGDGGYTF
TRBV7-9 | CASSSLTSSDEQYF
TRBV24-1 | CATSSTSRSSYEQYF
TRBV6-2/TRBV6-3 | CASTRIREGNEQFF
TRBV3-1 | CASSQPGQGANYEQYF
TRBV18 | CASSPAGSNQPQHF
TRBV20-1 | CSARGGQGPGRSGYTF
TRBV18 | CASSPGLNTGELFF